Below, 28 T cell receptor beta chains from the same sample are listed, as sequenced in a study of early T cells in non-severe SARS-CoV-2 infection. In TCRdb, the 5' RACE reads were re-called with MiXCR into one record per CDR3 protein. The sample holds tens of thousands of distinct CDR3 sequences; 8.5% to 10% are singletons and the top ten take about 6%. Source material: whole blood. These receptors were collected from an adult who was a healthcare worker with PCR-confirmed SARS-CoV-2 infection or an uninfected control (not recorded which).

The count of this clonotype is one. The V gene is TRBV2, the J gene TRBJ2-3; perhaps TRBD1 as D (6 bases). Between the trimmed V and J ends, which lost 8 bases and 0 bases, there was a span of 12 bases. The CDR3 loop spans 14 amino acids. CDR1 and CDR2 (germline): SNHLY, FYNNEI. The CDR3 sequence: CASQDRTSTDTQYF. CDR3 coding DNA: TGTGCCAGCCAAGACAGGACCAGCACAGATACGCAGTATTTT.

The chain links TRBV5-1 to TRBJ1-1, with TRBD1 as a possible D gene (5 bases). Germline CDR1 and CDR2: SGHRS and YFSETQ. CDR3 length: 14 amino acids. V lost 1 base and J lost 2, with 9 bases in between. CDR3 loop: CASSLWDGNTEAFF. CDR3 coding DNA: TGCGCCAGCAGCTTGTGGGACGGAAACACTGAAGCTTTCTTT.

The gene calls are TRBV29-1 and TRBJ2-7; tentatively, D is TRBD1 (5 bases). Germline CDR1 and CDR2: SQVTM and ANQGSEA. Trimming cost V 1 base and J 4 bases, with 11 bases left between them. The CDR3 extends over 13 amino acids. CDR3 sequence: CSVEVGRTYEQYF. The CDR3 DNA sequence: TGCAGCGTTGAAGTAGGAAGGACATACGAGCAGTACTTC.

The chain carries TRBV7-9 and TRBJ2-3; the D is unclear. V gave up 5 bases and J gave up 0 bases, with 12 bases separating them. The germline V gene encodes CDR1 SEHNR and CDR2 FQNEAQ (reference sequence). The CDR3 has 15 residues. The DNA for the CDR3 is TGTGCCAGCAGCGCCGACATTTCTAGCACAGATACGCAGTATTTT. This translates into CASSADISSTDTQYF.

This clonotype was detected a few times. The rearrangement uses TRBV11-2 and TRBJ2-1, with no clear D. The CDR3 consists of 14 residues. Trimming took off 3 bases at V and 4 bases at J, with 10 bases between the two ends. Germline CDR1 is SGHAT and CDR2 is FQNNGV. CDR3 protein: CASSFLAEYNEQFF. CDR3 coding DNA: TGTGCCAGCAGCTTCCTTGCAGAATACAATGAGCAGTTCTTC. Based on the CDR3 plus reference TRBV11-2 and TRBJ2-1, the full variable domain is EAGVAQSPRYKIIEKRQSVAFWCNPISGHATLYWYQQILGQGPKLLIQFQNNGVVDDSQLPKDRFSAERLKGVDSTLKIQPAKLEDSAVYLCASSFLAEYNEQFFGPGTRLTVL.

This clonotype was counted ten times or more. J is TRBJ1-2 and V is TRBV10-2; TRBD1 is a possible D gene (6 bases). The germline V gene encodes CDR1 WSHSY and CDR2 SAAADI. The CDR3 length is 13 residues. V shed 5 bases and J shed 6 bases, with 13 bases lying between them. The CDR3 is CASSTGRGDGYTF. In DNA form, the CDR3 reads TGCGCCAGCAGTACAGGGCGGGGGGATGGCTACACCTTC.

This clonotype came up many times. The chain carries TRBV9 and TRBJ2-1, with 7 bases matching TRBD2. V shed 0 bases, J shed 9 bases, and the junction held 9 bases outside the gene matches. Germline V gene lookup returns CDR1 SGDLS and CDR2 YYNGEE. The CDR3 is made up of 15 amino acids. Written as DNA, the CDR3 is TGTGCCAGCAGCGTAGGAGGGCGGGAGATTAGTGAGCAGTTCTTC. Translated, it gives CASSVGGREISEQFF.

This clonotype appeared a few times. The gene calls are TRBV7-2 and TRBJ2-7; TRBD2 aligns across 10 bases. Germline trimming cut 0 bases from V and 3 bases from J; bases unmatched to any gene: 5. This CDR3 has 16 amino acids. Germline V CDR1 and CDR2: SGHTA, FQGNSA. DNA of the CDR3: TGTGCCAGCAGCTTAGCGGCCACTAGCGGGAACTACGAGCAGTACTTC. It codes for CASSLAATSGNYEQYF. Full variable domain (missing parts from reference TRBV7-2 and TRBJ2-7): GAGVSQSPSNKVTEKGKDVELRCDPISGHTALYWYRQSLGQGLEFLIYFQGNSAPDKSGLPSDRFSAERTGGSVSTLTIQRTQQEDSAVYLCASSLAATSGNYEQYFGPGTRLTVT.

The CDR3, as DNA: TGTGCCAGCAGCTTGGGGCCCGGGGAGCTGTTTTTT. Residues: CASSLGPGELFF. The chain joins TRBV7-9 to TRBJ2-2, with a tentative D call TRBD1 (5 bases). CDR1 SEHNR and CDR2 FQNEAQ come from the germline V gene (reference sequence). V was pared by 3 bases and J by 6 bases, with 5 bases between. CDR3 size: 12 residues.

The J gene is TRBJ1-1, the V gene TRBV5-1; no clear D. Germline lookup yields CDR1 SGHRS and CDR2 YFSETQ. The CDR3 covers 14 residues. Trimming stripped 4 bases from V and 7 bases from J, with 17 bases between. The CDR3 nucleotides are TGCGCCAGCAGCCTGCCTGGGGTTTGGGGTGAAGCTTTCTTT. It yields the protein CASSLPGVWGEAFF.

This sequence joins TRBV25-1 and TRBJ1-6; no clear D gene. V was cut by 4 bases and J by 15 bases, with 13 bases left in between. In germline, CDR1 is MGHDK, CDR2 SYGVNS. CDR3 size: 12 residues. As DNA, the CDR3 is TGTGCCAGCAGTGCCTGGACGGCCGGCCTCCACTTT. Its translation is CASSAWTAGLHF.

This clonotype was seen only a few times. The genes are TRBV29-1 and TRBJ2-1; 12 bases are a match to TRBD1. Germline CDR1 is SQVTM and CDR2 is ANQGSEA. CDR3 length equals 14 residues. V gave up 6 bases and J gave up 9 bases; unmatched junction bases: 9. CDR3 DNA sequence: TGCAGCGTCGGGGCGGGACAGGGGGCTTCTGAGCAGTTCTTC. Translated, it gives CSVGAGQGASEQFF.

This sequence joins TRBV27 and TRBJ2-2, with a possible D match to TRBD1 (6 bases). From germline, CDR1 is MNHEY and CDR2 SMNVEV (reference sequence). V lost 5 bases and J 8 bases, leaving 12 bases between the germline ends. This CDR3 has 13 residues. DNA of the CDR3: TGTGCCAGCAGTCTACAGGGTCGTGGGGAGCTGTTTTTT. This translates into CASSLQGRGELFF.

This clonotype was counted at least ten times. The rearrangement uses TRBV20-1 and TRBJ2-3, with D maybe TRBD2 (5 bases). The V gene lost 3 bases and the J gene lost 0 bases, with 16 bases spanning the gap. In germline, CDR1 is DFQATT, CDR2 SNEGSKA (reference sequence). This CDR3 has 16 residues. CDR3 coding DNA: TGCAGTGCTAGCCTACGGACTCTAACTAGCACAGATACGCAGTATTTT. Amino acid sequence: CSASLRTLTSTDTQYF.

This clonotype has only a few counts. The chain employs TRBV5-4 and TRBJ2-5; a weak D match, TRBD2 (6 bases). Germline CDR1 reads SGHNT; CDR2 reads YYREEE (reference sequence). The CDR3 contains 13 residues. V was clipped by 0 bases and J by 5 bases, with 8 bases between them. This CDR3 is CASSLASAETQYF. In DNA, the CDR3 is TGTGCCAGCAGCTTGGCTAGCGCCGAGACCCAGTACTTC.

The table lists this clonotype with many counts. V and J are TRBV29-1 and TRBJ2-3; D possibly corresponds to TRBD2 (5 bases). Trimming left V 7 bases short and J 2 bases short, with 10 bases between. Germline lookup yields CDR1 SQVTM and CDR2 ANQGSEA. This CDR3 has 12 amino acids. CDR3 DNA sequence: TGCAGCGCTGAGGGCGACACAGATACGCAGTATTTT. It specifies CSAEGDTDTQYF.

This clonotype was detected many times. CDR3 region: CATSRGTSGGTSTDTQYF. The CDR3 DNA sequence: TGTGCCACCAGCAGAGGGACTAGCGGGGGCACTAGCACAGATACGCAGTATTTT. The rearrangement links TRBV15 to TRBJ2-3, with 13 nucleotides matching TRBD2. Trimming took 1 base from V and 0 from J; bases not matched to a gene: 4. Per the germline V gene, CDR1 is LNHNV and CDR2 is YYDKDF (reference sequence). CDR3 length: 18 residues. Full variable domain (rest looked up from reference TRBV15 and TRBJ2-3): DAMVIQNPRYQVTQFGKPVTLSCSQTLNHNVMYWYQQKSSQAPKLLFHYYDKDFNNEADTPDNFQSRRPNTSFCFLDIRSPGLGDTAMYLCATSRGTSGGTSTDTQYFGPGTRLTVL.

The chain employs TRBV23-1 and TRBJ1-5; 8 nucleotides match TRBD1. TRBV23-1 belongs to the ORF category, with a function that is uncertain. The CDR3 consists of 18 residues. J was trimmed by 2 bases and V by 0 bases; bases with no gene match: 9. CDR3 sequence reads: CASSQSSDRGMGNQPQHF. Written as DNA, the CDR3 is TGCGCCAGCAGTCAATCTTCAGACAGGGGTATGGGCAATCAGCCCCAGCATTTT.

This clonotype has a count of ten or more. The gene calls are TRBV5-5 and TRBJ2-2; 7 nucleotides agree with TRBD1. Per germline, CDR1 SGHKS and CDR2 YYEKEE (reference sequence). V shed 4 bases and J 7 bases; nucleotides not matched to a gene: 7. The CDR3 contains 14 residues. CDR3 region: CASSQGVNGGELFF. CDR3 sequence (DNA): TGTGCCAGCAGCCAGGGGGTGAATGGCGGGGAGCTGTTTTTT.

This clonotype was recorded many times. The chain is built from TRBV19 and TRBJ1-1, with D perhaps matching TRBD1 (6 bases). V was pared by 5 bases and J by 1 base, with 11 bases between. The CDR3 is made up of 14 amino acids. Per germline, CDR1 LNHDA and CDR2 SQIVND (reference sequence). The CDR3 reads CASSVHRENTEAFF. For the CDR3, the DNA is TGTGCCAGTAGTGTACACAGGGAGAACACTGAAGCTTTCTTT.

There are many counts of this clonotype. The V call is TRBV10-3, the J call TRBJ2-7; TRBD2 agrees at 10 bases. Germline CDR1 ENHRY, CDR2 SYGVKD. The V and J ends lost 10 bases and 4 bases, in that order; junction bases with no gene match: 7. This CDR3 contains 13 residues. The CDR3 sequence: CATGLAERYEQYF. The CDR3 coding sequence is TGTGCCACCGGACTAGCGGAGCGATACGAGCAGTACTTC.

The sample holds a few counts of this clonotype. The rearrangement joins TRBV7-9 to TRBJ1-4; D remains unclear. The ends were cut back, 3 bases at V and 5 bases at J, with 13 bases in the middle. The CDR3 has 15 residues. The V gene's germline CDR1 is SEHNR and CDR2 FQNEAQ (reference sequence). The CDR3 sequence: CASSLFLRVNEKLFF. The CDR3 DNA reads as TGTGCCAGCAGCTTGTTCCTCCGGGTAAATGAAAAACTGTTTTTT.

The rearrangement links TRBV7-8 to TRBJ2-1; 13 positions agree with TRBD2. Germline V gives CDR1 SGHVS, CDR2 FQNEAQ. CDR3 size: 14 residues. J was trimmed by 6 bases and V by 5 bases; bases with no gene match: 1. Written as DNA, the CDR3 is TGTGCCAGCAGCCGGACTAGCGGGAGCAATGAGCAGTTCTTC. It codes for CASSRTSGSNEQFF.

The chain has TRBV20-1 and TRBJ2-1; 12 positions agree with TRBD2. V trimming: 6 bases; J trimming: 9 bases; junction bases outside the gene matches: 15. The germline V gene has CDR1 DFQATT and CDR2 SNEGSKA (reference sequence). This CDR3 has 16 amino acids. CDR3 nucleotides: TGCAGTGCCACCCCTAGCGGGGGGGCAGGACTCCGTGAGCAGTTCTTC. This translates into CSATPSGGAGLREQFF.

The genes are TRBV18 and TRBJ1-2, with D maybe TRBD1 (5 bases). This CDR3 has 13 residues. The germline CDR1 and CDR2 sequences are KGHSH and LQKENI. Trimming pared 3 bases from V and 6 bases from J, leaving 11 bases between. CDR3 region: CASSPPGTDGYTF. The CDR3 DNA reads TGTGCCAGCTCACCGCCAGGGACGGATGGCTACACCTTC.

This clonotype was seen many times. This chain connects TRBV5-4 to TRBJ2-2; D gene unclear. V was cut by 3 bases and J by 2 bases, with 8 bases left in between. Germline-derived CDR1 and CDR2 are SGHNT and YYREEE (reference sequence). The CDR3 is made up of 14 amino acids. CDR3 DNA sequence: TGTGCCAGCAGCTCTGCTTTAAACACCGGGGAGCTGTTTTTT. It codes for CASSSALNTGELFF.

The V call is TRBV7-9, the J call TRBJ1-2; 8 bases map to TRBD1. The germline CDR1 and CDR2 sequences are SEHNR and FQNEAQ (reference sequence). J lost 8 bases, V lost 4 bases, and 6 bases had no gene match. This CDR3 has 13 residues. The CDR3 coding sequence is TGTGCCAGCAGCTCGGCAGGGGGCCGAGGCTACACCTTC. It codes for CASSSAGGRGYTF.

This clonotype came up a few times. This chain joins TRBV11-2 and TRBJ2-5; 11 nucleotides agree with TRBD2. Per germline, CDR1 SGHAT and CDR2 FQNNGV. V lost 5 bases and J lost 3; bases outside the gene matches: 8. CDR3 length: 16 residues. The CDR3 DNA sequence: TGTGCCAGCAGCACTACCGGGACTAGCGGCGAAGAGACCCAGTACTTC. Its protein product is CASSTTGTSGEETQYF.